Below, 10 T cell receptor beta chains from the same sample are listed, as sequenced in a study of breast tumors, draining lymph nodes, adjacent tissues. The lymph nodes were axillary draining lymph nodes from breast cancer patients. TCRdb reanalysed the multiplex PCR reads using MiXCR and keeps one entry per CDR3 protein. This table has 200,000 or so distinct CDR3 sequences, around 29% appearing once. Material: axillary lymph node tissue. The receptor set was obtained from a female donor with breast cancer. Some clones in this sample may be carry-over from other donors' samples.

The J gene is TRBJ1-1, the V gene TRBV20-1; no firm D call. The ends were cut back, 1 base at V and 0 bases at J, with 12 bases in the middle. Per germline, CDR1 DFQATT and CDR2 SNEGSKA (reference sequence). CDR3 length equals 15 residues. The CDR3 region has the DNA TGCAGTGCTAGAGGGTTAAAAGTGGTGAACACTGAAGCTTTCTTT. Translated: CSARGLKVVNTEAFF.

This clonotype was found many times. The chain employs TRBV29-1 and TRBJ1-3; D is undetermined. This CDR3 contains 14 residues. The V and J ends lost 6 bases and 0 bases respectively, with 12 bases between them. CDR1 and CDR2 from the germline V gene are SQVTM and ANQGSEA. CDR3 residues: CSVSDRISGNTIYF. The CDR3 DNA reads TGCAGCGTGTCGGACCGCATCTCTGGAAACACCATATATTTT.

This sequence joins TRBV4-1 and TRBJ2-3; 12 nucleotides line up with TRBD2. Unmatched junction bases numbered 6, after V lost 0 bases and J lost 5 bases. The CDR3 loop spans 17 amino acids. Per germline, CDR1 MGHRA and CDR2 YSYEKL. The CDR3 sequence: CASSQDPPGLAGDTQYF. CDR3 in DNA: TGCGCCAGCAGCCAAGATCCACCGGGACTAGCGGGAGATACGCAGTATTTT.

This clonotype has ten or more counts. The CDR3 DNA reads as TGTGCCACCAGCAGAGAAAGGGGGTTATACGAGCAGTACTTC. Its protein product is CATSRERGLYEQYF. This rearrangement joins TRBV15 to TRBJ2-7, with a weak D call TRBD1 (6 bases). Between the trimmed V and J ends, which lost 0 bases and 4 bases, there was a span of 10 bases. Germline assignment: CDR1 LNHNV and CDR2 YYDKDF (reference sequence). The CDR3 is 14 amino acids. The variable domain in full, with the rest retrieved from reference TRBV15 and TRBJ2-7, is DAMVIQNPRYQVTQFGKPVTLSCSQTLNHNVMYWYQQKSSQAPKLLFHYYDKDFNNEADTPDNFQSRRPNTSFCFLDIRSPGLGDTAMYLCATSRERGLYEQYFGPGTRLTVT.

This clonotype showed up many times. This chain connects TRBV28 to TRBJ1-5; 8 positions agree with TRBD1. Per the germline V gene, CDR1 is MDHEN and CDR2 is SYDVKM. The CDR3 is 14 amino acids. V lost 5 bases, J lost 5 bases, and 5 bases stayed unmatched. CDR3 residues: CASSPDRVDQPQHF. The CDR3 DNA sequence: TGTGCCAGCAGTCCGGACAGGGTCGATCAGCCCCAGCATTTT.

This clonotype was seen more than once but under ten times. This sequence joins TRBV19 and TRBJ2-1, with 12 positions matching TRBD2. V dropped 5 bases and J dropped 14; count of bases not matched to a gene: 16. CDR1 LNHDA and CDR2 SQIVND come from the germline V gene (reference sequence). The CDR3 is 16 amino acids. The CDR3 DNA follows: TGTGCCAGTAGTTTCGGGACTAGCGGGTACCCACCCCCGGAGTTCTTC. Residues: CASSFGTSGYPPPEFF.

This clonotype has at least ten counts. The chain combines TRBV5-1 with TRBJ1-5, with D possibly being TRBD1 (5 bases). The CDR3 extends over 19 amino acids. In germline, CDR1 is SGHRS, CDR2 YFSETQ. V lost 2 bases and J 2 bases, leaving 23 bases between the germline ends. CDR3 sequence: CASSFSPGWCGDGNQPQHF. CDR3 DNA: TGCGCCAGCAGCTTTAGTCCAGGGTGGTGTGGGGATGGCAATCAGCCCCAGCATTTT.

This chain joins TRBV11-2 and TRBJ1-1; D ambiguous. V lost 0 bases to trimming and J lost 5 bases, with 10 bases between them. Germline-derived CDR1 and CDR2 are SGHAT and FQNNGV. There are 14 residues in the CDR3. The CDR3 bases are TGTGCCAGCAGCTTAGACGGGTGGAATACTGAAGCTTTCTTT. Amino acids: CASSLDGWNTEAFF.

This clonotype was counted many times. The V gene is TRBV27, the J gene TRBJ2-7; 8 bases are shared with TRBD1. Per germline, CDR1 MNHEY and CDR2 SMNVEV (reference sequence). Trimming at V came to 3 bases and at J to 4 bases, leaving 5 bases not matched to a gene. This CDR3 has 14 amino acids. Written as DNA, the CDR3 is TGTGCCAGCAGTTTTGGAGACAGGGGTTACGAGCAGTACTTC. This codes for CASSFGDRGYEQYF.

The genes are TRBV18 and TRBJ1-4; D is perhaps TRBD1 (5 bases). The CDR3 length is 15 residues. Trimming removed 3 bases at V and 0 bases at J, with 8 bases between. The germline gives CDR1 KGHSH, CDR2 LQKENI. The CDR3 nucleotides are TGTGCCAGCTCACCCGCGGGGGCAACTAATGAAAAACTGTTTTTT. Translating gives CASSPAGATNEKLFF.